Each of the 5 T cell receptor beta chains below was sequenced from the same sample in a study of blood T cell repertoires in COVID-19. Profiling relied on immunoSEQ multiplex PCR, and the TCRdb table lists in-frame clones only, not all of them. Of approximately 190,000 clones detected, around 84% appear once; the ten largest clones hold approximately 19%. Sequences were obtained from peripheral blood. These receptors came from a human donor in a cohort sampled during active COVID-19.

The gene calls are TRBV5-6 and TRBJ1-2; 12 positions match TRBD1. The V gene end was trimmed by 4 bases and the J gene end by 5 bases; junction bases not matched to a gene: 6. Germline CDR1 and CDR2: SGHDT and YYEEEE. The CDR3 contains 15 residues. The CDR3 DNA reads TGTGCCAGCAGCCCGGGACAGGGGGCGAAGTATGGCTACACCTTC. It translates to CASSPGQGAKYGYTF.

This sequence joins TRBV7-9 and TRBJ1-2; tentatively, D is TRBD1 (6 bases). The CDR3 sequence is 12 residues long. Germline V gene lookup returns CDR1 SEHNR and CDR2 FQNEAQ (reference sequence). V shed 5 bases and J shed 7 bases, with 11 bases lying between them. The CDR3 protein is CASSPSRGGYTF. DNA of the CDR3: TGTGCCAGCAGCCCGTCCAGGGGTGGCTACACCTTC. The complete variable domain, with remaining parts taken from reference TRBV7-9 and TRBJ1-2, reads DTGVSQNPRHKITKRGQNVTFRCDPISEHNRLYWYRQTLGQGPEFLTYFQNEAQLEKSRLLSDRFSAERPKGSFSTLEIQRTEQGDSAMYLCASSPSRGGYTFGSGTRLTVV.

V gene TRBV10-3 combines with J gene TRBJ2-2; D may be TRBD1 (5 bases). The germline V gene encodes CDR1 ENHRY and CDR2 SYGVKD. This CDR3 has 15 residues. Trimming removed 7 bases from V and 1 base from J, with 13 bases in between. CDR3 bases: TGTGCCATCACCGATACAGGTTTGAACACCGGGGAGCTGTTTTTT. This translates into CAITDTGLNTGELFF.

This clone was observed a single time. The genes are TRBV18 and TRBJ1-4; D gene uncertain. CDR1 is KGHSH and CDR2 is LQKENI in the germline V gene. The CDR3 is made up of 13 amino acids. Between the trimmed V and J ends, which lost 3 bases and 4 bases, there was a span of 6 bases. The CDR3 sequence is CASSPALNEKLFF. The CDR3 DNA sequence: TGTGCCAGCTCACCGGCCCTTAATGAAAAACTGTTTTTT.

CDR3 protein: CSASAHPGSPLHF. Written as DNA, the CDR3 is TGCAGTGCTAGTGCTCATCCCGGTTCACCCCTCCACTTT. V and J are TRBV20-1 and TRBJ1-6; D not resolved. Germline CDR1 DFQATT, CDR2 SNEGSKA (reference sequence). Trimming left V 3 bases short and J 9 bases short, with 12 bases between. This CDR3 region has 13 residues.